These 3 T cell receptor beta chains were sequenced from one sample in a study of blood T cell repertoires in COVID-19. Generated by immunoSEQ multiplex PCR, the TCRdb table keeps only in-frame clones and is missing some. This sample yields 150,000 to 200,000 clones, of which just over 85% are seen a single time; roughly 7% belongs to the top ten. Sequencing was carried out using peripheral blood. The receptor source for this set is a man aged 50 to 60 with active or convalescent COVID-19.

This chain connects TRBV15 to TRBJ1-2; 7 nucleotides line up with TRBD1. Trimming took 2 bases from V and 4 from J; bases not matched to a gene: 4. The CDR3 totals 14 residues. CDR1 and CDR2 (germline): LNHNV, YYDKDF (reference sequence). CDR3 sequence: CATSRTGQAYGYTF. In nucleotides, the CDR3 is TGTGCCACCAGCAGAACCGGACAGGCCTATGGCTACACCTTC.

This sequence joins TRBV10-3 and TRBJ2-2; the match to TRBD2 covers 11 bases. Germline V CDR1 and CDR2: ENHRY, SYGVKD. With V trimmed by 5 bases and J by 4 bases, 6 bases remained unmatched. This CDR3 region has 16 residues. DNA of the CDR3: TGTGCCATCAGTTCGGGACTAGCGGAGTTCACCGGGGAGCTGTTTTTT. The encoded protein is CAISSGLAEFTGELFF.

CDR3 bases: TGCAGTGCTAGTATGAGCTCCTACAATGAGCAGTTCTTC. Translation gives CSASMSSYNEQFF. This chain uses TRBV20-1 with TRBJ2-1, with unresolved D. From germline, CDR1 is DFQATT and CDR2 SNEGSKA (reference sequence). CDR3 length equals 13 residues. Trimming left V 3 bases short and J 0 bases short, with 6 bases between.